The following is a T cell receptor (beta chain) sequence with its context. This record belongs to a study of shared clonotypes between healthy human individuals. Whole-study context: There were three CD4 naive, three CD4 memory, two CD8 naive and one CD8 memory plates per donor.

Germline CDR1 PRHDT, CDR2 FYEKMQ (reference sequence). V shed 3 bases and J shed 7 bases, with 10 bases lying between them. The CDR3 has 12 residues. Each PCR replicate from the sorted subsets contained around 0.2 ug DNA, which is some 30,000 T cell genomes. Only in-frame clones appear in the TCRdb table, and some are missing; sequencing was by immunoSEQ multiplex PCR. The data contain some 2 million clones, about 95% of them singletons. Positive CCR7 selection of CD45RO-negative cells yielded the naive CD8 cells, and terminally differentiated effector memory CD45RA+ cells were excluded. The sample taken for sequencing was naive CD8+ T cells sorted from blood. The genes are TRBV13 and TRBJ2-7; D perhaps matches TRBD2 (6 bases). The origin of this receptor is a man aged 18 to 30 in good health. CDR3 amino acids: CASSFPGGEQYF. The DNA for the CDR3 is TGTGCCAGCAGCTTCCCCGGGGGTGAGCAGTACTTC.